One sample yielded the 26 T cell receptor beta chains listed below, sequenced in a study of neurological immune-mediated disorders. TCRdb recomputed calls from the 5' RACE reads with MiXCR, one row per CDR3 protein. The sample has 110,000 or so distinct CDR3 sequences, roughly 3.1% seen once. Material: PBMCs. The receptors stem from a woman in her twenties or thirties with multiple sclerosis.

The table lists this clonotype with many counts. The chain has TRBV7-9 and TRBJ2-3, with D unclear. V was shortened by 0 bases and J by 4 bases, with 2 bases between the two germline ends. This CDR3 has 12 amino acids. CDR1 and CDR2 from the germline V gene are SEHNR and FQNEAQ (reference sequence). The CDR3 loop is CASSLAADTQYF. In DNA form, the CDR3 reads TGTGCCAGCAGCTTAGCGGCAGATACGCAGTATTTT.

This clonotype was counted many times. The J gene is TRBJ2-7, the V gene TRBV20-1; 7 bases agree with TRBD2. Trimming at V came to 6 bases and at J to 1 base, leaving 3 bases not matched to a gene. The CDR3 contains 12 residues. Per the germline V gene, CDR1 is DFQATT and CDR2 is SNEGSKA (reference sequence). The CDR3 sequence: CSAKRGSYEQYF. The DNA for the CDR3 is TGCAGTGCGAAGCGGGGTTCCTACGAGCAGTACTTC.

This clonotype was counted many times. The chain has TRBV7-2 and TRBJ1-6, with TRBD1 identical over 7 bases. The junction had 6 bases not matched to a gene; V was cut back by 1 base and J by 6 bases. Germline CDR1 is SGHTA and CDR2 is FQGNSA. The CDR3 is made up of 16 amino acids. CDR3 amino acids: CASSLGLGTANSPLHF. The CDR3 DNA follows: TGTGCCAGCAGCTTAGGGTTAGGGACAGCTAATTCACCCCTCCACTTT.

This clonotype was picked up many times. V usage is TRBV25-1 and J usage is TRBJ1-2; no reliable D call. In germline, CDR1 is MGHDK, CDR2 SYGVNS. The length of the CDR3 is 14 residues. Between the trimmed V and J ends, which lost 3 bases and 7 bases, there was a span of 15 bases. The CDR3 here is CASSDPSRLGGYTF. CDR3 DNA: TGTGCCAGCAGTGATCCCTCGAGACTTGGTGGCTACACCTTC.

This clonotype was detected ten times or more. The chain recombines TRBV5-1 with TRBJ1-1, with D uncertain. The CDR3 extends over 13 amino acids. V lost 1 base to trimming and J lost 3 bases, with 7 bases between them. The V gene's germline CDR1 is SGHRS and CDR2 YFSETQ. CDR3 sequence: CASSLMEDTEAFF. CDR3 coding DNA: TGCGCCAGCAGCTTGATGGAGGACACTGAAGCTTTCTTT.

This clonotype has ten or more counts. The V call is TRBV3-1, the J call TRBJ2-1; D is undetermined. Germline V lookup: CDR1 LGHDT, CDR2 YNNKEL (reference sequence). Trimming removed 1 base from V and 9 bases from J, with 7 bases in between. The CDR3 consists of 12 residues. CDR3 coding DNA: TGTGCCAGCAGCCAAGGGACCCCTGAGCAGTTCTTC. Residues: CASSQGTPEQFF.

In this sample, this clonotype turned up a few times. This chain connects TRBV18 to TRBJ1-1; D gene ambiguous. This CDR3 is built from 15 residues. Trimming removed 2 bases at V and 0 bases at J, with 10 bases between. CDR1 KGHSH and CDR2 LQKENI come from the germline V gene. In DNA form, the CDR3 reads TGTGCCAGCTCACCAGGGTTGGGGATGAACACTGAAGCTTTCTTT. It yields the protein CASSPGLGMNTEAFF.

This clonotype was found many times. The rearrangement links TRBV7-2 to TRBJ1-5; a weak D match, TRBD1 (5 bases). Germline V gene data show CDR1 as SGHTA and CDR2 as FQGNSA. The CDR3 runs 15 residues. Trimming took 5 bases from V and 3 from J, leaving 14 bases between them. The CDR3 sequence: CASSEHLGPNQPQHF. The DNA for the CDR3 is TGTGCCAGCAGCGAACACCTGGGACCCAATCAGCCCCAGCATTTT.

This clonotype showed up many times. This rearrangement joins TRBV6-5 to TRBJ2-1; D perhaps matches TRBD2 (5 bases). CDR3 length: 15 residues. Trimming left V 2 bases short and J 1 base short, with 9 bases between. Germline lookup yields CDR1 MNHEY and CDR2 SVGAGI. The CDR3 spells CASSYLRGSYNEQFF. The CDR3 DNA sequence: TGTGCCAGCAGTTACCTTCGGGGATCCTACAATGAGCAGTTCTTC.

Many counts were recorded for this clonotype. The chain links TRBV4-1 to TRBJ2-3; 8 bases fit TRBD2. Germline CDR1 MGHRA, CDR2 YSYEKL. There are 16 residues in the CDR3. Trimming removed 0 bases from V and 4 bases from J; junction bases left unmatched: 6. This CDR3 reads CASSQEKRGSPDTQYF. The CDR3 DNA sequence: TGCGCCAGCAGCCAAGAGAAGCGGGGGAGCCCAGATACGCAGTATTTT.

This clonotype appeared many times. The chain carries TRBV20-1 and TRBJ2-3, with 11 bases matching TRBD2. The trim removed 5 bases at V and 9 bases at J, leaving 19 bases unmatched. CDR3 length: 17 residues. Germline V CDR1 and CDR2: DFQATT, SNEGSKA (reference sequence). The CDR3 loop is CSAPYGISGGVGATQYF. CDR3 nucleotides: TGCAGTGCTCCTTACGGAATTAGCGGGGGGGTTGGGGCCACGCAGTATTTT.

This clonotype appeared many times. The rearrangement uses TRBV3-1 and TRBJ2-7, with D perhaps TRBD1 (6 bases). V dropped 5 bases and J dropped 2 bases, with 10 bases sitting between them. Germline lookup yields CDR1 LGHDT and CDR2 YNNKEL (reference sequence). CDR3 length: 13 amino acids. This CDR3 reads CASSYGQTYEQYF. The CDR3 DNA follows: TGTGCCAGCAGCTACGGACAGACCTACGAGCAGTACTTC.

This clonotype was seen just once. Because it lacks the conserved phenylalanine or tryptophan at the end, this CDR3 is likely a read error. This chain connects TRBV29-1 to TRBJ2-5, with D unresolved. CDR3 length: 12 amino acids. Trimming pared 0 bases from V and 2 bases from J, leaving 4 bases between. CDR1 SQVTM and CDR2 ANQGSEA come from the germline V gene. The CDR3 region is CSVEDGQETQYN. The CDR3 bases are TGCAGCGTTGAAGACGGGCAAGAGACCCAGTACAAC.

There are many counts of this clonotype. The chain employs TRBV5-1 and TRBJ1-2, with 8 bases matching TRBD1. V trimming: 7 bases; J trimming: 8 bases; junction bases outside the gene matches: 13. The CDR3 is made up of 14 amino acids. The germline CDR1 and CDR2 sequences are SGHRS and YFSETQ. The CDR3 nucleotides are TGCGCCAGCGGAAAGGACAGGGTGAGCGAGGGCTACACCTTC. Translating gives CASGKDRVSEGYTF.

This clonotype has ten or more counts. The CDR3 region has the DNA TGCAGTGCTAGTCCAGGGTTCTCCTACGAGCAGTACTTC. Amino acid sequence: CSASPGFSYEQYF. This sequence joins TRBV20-1 and TRBJ2-7, with D tentatively TRBD1 (5 bases). Germline V gene data show CDR1 as DFQATT and CDR2 as SNEGSKA (reference sequence). V dropped 3 bases and J dropped 0 bases, with 9 bases sitting between them. The CDR3 runs 13 residues.

This clonotype was counted many times. This chain links TRBV7-2 with TRBJ2-5; 11 nucleotides line up with TRBD1. The CDR3 covers 15 residues. Per germline, CDR1 SGHTA and CDR2 FQGNSA. V lost 5 bases and J lost 4; bases outside the gene matches: 6. CDR3 amino acids: CASSGRTGGGETQYF. CDR3 sequence (DNA): TGTGCCAGCAGCGGGAGGACAGGGGGCGGAGAGACCCAGTACTTC. Full variable domain (outside the CDR3, taken from reference TRBV7-2 and TRBJ2-5): GAGVSQSPSNKVTEKGKDVELRCDPISGHTALYWYRQSLGQGLEFLIYFQGNSAPDKSGLPSDRFSAERTGGSVSTLTIQRTQQEDSAVYLCASSGRTGGGETQYFGPGTRLLVL.

A note on this clonotype: One end of the junction fails to match germline, which may point to a read error. This chain connects TRBV27 to TRBJ2-3, with D unresolved. Germline V gene data show CDR1 as MNHEY and CDR2 as SMNVEV (reference sequence). This CDR3 has 14 amino acids. The CDR3 loop reads CSSSFVRFTDTQYF. The CDR3 bases are TGTTCCAGCAGTTTTGTCAGGTTCACAGATACGCAGTATTTT.

This clonotype has ten or more counts. V and J are TRBV20-1 and TRBJ1-2; D remains ambiguous. V was pared by 3 bases and J by 1 base, with 6 bases between. CDR1 is DFQATT and CDR2 is SNEGSKA in the germline V gene (reference sequence). The length of the CDR3 is 12 residues. In DNA form, the CDR3 reads TGCAGTGCTAGGATGAATAACTATGGCTACACCTTC. Its translation is CSARMNNYGYTF.

Many counts were recorded for this clonotype. The chain is built from TRBV20-1 and TRBJ1-5; D is perhaps TRBD1 (5 bases). Trimming cost V 5 bases and J 5 bases, with 10 bases left between them. In germline, CDR1 is DFQATT, CDR2 SNEGSKA (reference sequence). The CDR3 loop spans 12 amino acids. DNA of the CDR3: TGCAGTGCTTCGACAGAGGATCAGCCCCAGCATTTT. Amino acids: CSASTEDQPQHF.

This clonotype has a count of ten or more. The chain carries TRBV5-1 and TRBJ2-3; D unresolved. CDR3 length equals 14 residues. Germline V gene lookup returns CDR1 SGHRS and CDR2 YFSETQ. The germline V and J ends were trimmed by 1 base and 2 bases, with 8 bases remaining between them. This chain's CDR3 is CASSLLQATDTQYF. CDR3 DNA: TGCGCCAGCAGCTTGTTGCAGGCCACAGATACGCAGTATTTT.

The chain uses TRBV14 and TRBJ1-2; D is undetermined. The CDR3 is made up of 15 amino acids. The germline CDR1 and CDR2 sequences are SGHDN and FVKESK. The V end lost 0 bases, the J end lost 2 bases, and 10 bases lay between the germline ends. Here the CDR3 reads CASSQEKEMNYGYTF. In DNA, the CDR3 is TGTGCCAGCAGCCAAGAAAAGGAGATGAACTATGGCTACACCTTC.

The chain employs TRBV6-5 and TRBJ2-2, with D perhaps matching TRBD2 (7 bases). The germline CDR1 and CDR2 sequences are MNHEY and SVGAGI. The CDR3 consists of 14 residues. V was clipped by 8 bases and J by 5 bases, with 15 bases between them. The CDR3 protein is CASQTGRETGELFF. In DNA form, the CDR3 reads TGTGCCAGCCAAACAGGGAGGGAAACCGGGGAGCTGTTTTTT.

This clonotype was recorded at least ten times. The chain links TRBV20-1 to TRBJ2-3; D remains unclear. With 0 bases removed from V and 0 bases from J, the gap between germline ends came to 16 bases. The CDR3 contains 17 residues. Looked up from germline, CDR1 is DFQATT and CDR2 is SNEGSKA (reference sequence). The CDR3 loop is CSARDPAQRRSTDTQYF. The CDR3 coding sequence is TGCAGTGCTAGAGATCCGGCACAGCGTCGTAGCACAGATACGCAGTATTTT.

The V call is TRBV20-1, the J call TRBJ2-2; D call uncertain. The CDR3 contains 12 residues. Trimming shortened V by 3 bases and J by 7 bases, and 9 bases separated the two germline ends. CDR1 DFQATT and CDR2 SNEGSKA come from the germline V gene (reference sequence). The CDR3 bases are TGCAGTGCTAGTAGGACGATCGGGGAGCTGTTTTTT. It codes for CSASRTIGELFF.

This clonotype showed up many times. The chain combines TRBV12-3 or TRBV12-4 with TRBJ2-7; TRBD1 matches at 9 bases. The ends lost 4 bases at V and 5 bases at J; junction bases unmatched: 9. This CDR3 comprises 15 residues. The chain's CDR3 is CASSSSGTGQDEQYF. The CDR3 bases are TGTGCCAGCAGTTCCTCCGGGACAGGGCAGGACGAGCAGTACTTC.

This clonotype was observed a few times. V gene TRBV7-9 combines with J gene TRBJ2-1; tentative D call: TRBD1 (5 bases). CDR3 length equals 13 residues. Germline values: CDR1 SEHNR, CDR2 FQNEAQ (reference sequence). V was shortened by 5 bases and J by 7 bases, with 12 bases between the two germline ends. In DNA, the CDR3 is TGTGCCAGCAGCCAAGGACATGAAAATGAGCAGTTCTTC. Amino acids: CASSQGHENEQFF. The full variable domain, rest sourced from reference TRBV7-9 and TRBJ2-1, is DTGVSQNPRHKITKRGQNVTFRCDPISEHNRLYWYRQTLGQGPEFLTYFQNEAQLEKSRLLSDRFSAERPKGSFSTLEIQRTEQGDSAMYLCASSQGHENEQFFGPGTRLTVL.